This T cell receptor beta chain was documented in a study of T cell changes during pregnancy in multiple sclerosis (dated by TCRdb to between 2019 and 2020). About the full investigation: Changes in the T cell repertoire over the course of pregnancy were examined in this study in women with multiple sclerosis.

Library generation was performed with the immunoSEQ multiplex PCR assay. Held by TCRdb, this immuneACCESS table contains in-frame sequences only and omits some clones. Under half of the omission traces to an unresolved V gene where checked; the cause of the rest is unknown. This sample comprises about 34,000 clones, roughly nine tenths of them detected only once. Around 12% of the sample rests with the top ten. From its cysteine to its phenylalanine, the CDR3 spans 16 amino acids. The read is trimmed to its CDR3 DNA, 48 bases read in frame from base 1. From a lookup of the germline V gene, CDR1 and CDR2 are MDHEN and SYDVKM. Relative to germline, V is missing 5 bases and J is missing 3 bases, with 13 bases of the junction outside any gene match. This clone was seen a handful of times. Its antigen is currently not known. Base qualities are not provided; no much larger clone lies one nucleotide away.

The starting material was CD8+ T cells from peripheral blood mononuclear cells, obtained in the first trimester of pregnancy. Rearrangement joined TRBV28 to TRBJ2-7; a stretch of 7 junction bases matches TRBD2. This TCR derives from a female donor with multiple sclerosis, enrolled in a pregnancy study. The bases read TGTGCCAGCAGTCCGTTCGAAAGTGCGGGAGACTACGAGCAGTACTTC. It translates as CASSPFESAGDYEQYF.